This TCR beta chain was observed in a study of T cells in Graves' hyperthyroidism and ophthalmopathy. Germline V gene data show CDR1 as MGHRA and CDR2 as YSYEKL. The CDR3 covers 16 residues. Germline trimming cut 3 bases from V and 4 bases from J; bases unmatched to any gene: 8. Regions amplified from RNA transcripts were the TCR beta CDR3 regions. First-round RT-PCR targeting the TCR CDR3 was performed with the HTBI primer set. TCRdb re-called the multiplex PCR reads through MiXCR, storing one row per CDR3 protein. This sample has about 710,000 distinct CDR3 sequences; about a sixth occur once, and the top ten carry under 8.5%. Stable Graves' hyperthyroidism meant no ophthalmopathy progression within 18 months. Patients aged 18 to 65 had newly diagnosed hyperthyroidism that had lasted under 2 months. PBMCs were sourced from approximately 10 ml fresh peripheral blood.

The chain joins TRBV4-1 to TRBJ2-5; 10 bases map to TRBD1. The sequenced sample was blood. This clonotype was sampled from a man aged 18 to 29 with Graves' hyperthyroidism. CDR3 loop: CASSHPARTGGETQYF. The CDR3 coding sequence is TGCGCCAGCAGCCACCCCGCTCGGACAGGGGGAGAGACCCAGTACTTC.